The 15 T cell receptor beta chains below were found in one sample sequenced in a study of T cells in Graves' hyperthyroidism and ophthalmopathy (dated by TCRdb to between 2019 and 2020). The protocol used for the library was multiplex PCR. Sequencing was performed on an Illumina HiSeq 2000. The TCR beta CDR3 regions were amplified from the RNA transcripts. The first round of RT-PCR for the TCR CDR3 was performed with the HTBI primer set and the Qiagen OneStep RT-PCR kit. TCRdb's own reprocessing of the public reads used fastp at Q25 and MiXCR and kept productive beta chains. When rows share a CDR3 protein, they turn into one entry using the most common DNA and genes. The table for this sample lists 210,000 or so distinct CDR3 sequences; 17% of them were counted only once. 50% of the sample is held by the ten biggest clonotypes. The sample consisted of blood. Receptors were obtained from a man aged 50 to 59 with Graves' hyperthyroidism.

This chain links TRBV28 with TRBJ2-1, with 10 bases that match TRBD2. With V trimmed by 4 bases and J by 9 bases, 6 bases remained unmatched. The CDR3 extends over 14 amino acids. Germline CDR1 MDHEN, CDR2 SYDVKM. This CDR3 is CASSSVAGGGEQFF. In nucleotides, the CDR3 is TGTGCCAGCAGTTCGGTAGCGGGAGGTGGTGAGCAGTTCTTC. The complete variable domain, with remaining parts taken from reference TRBV28 and TRBJ2-1, reads DVKVTQSSRYLVKRTGEKVFLECVQDMDHENMFWYRQDPGLGLRLIYFSYDVKMKEKGDIPEGYSVSREKKERFSLILESASTNQTSMYLCASSSVAGGGEQFFGPGTRLTVL.

This clonotype was counted a few times. This rearrangement joins TRBV5-1 to TRBJ2-6; 7 bases match TRBD1. CDR1 is SGHRS, CDR2 YFSETQ, per germline. The CDR3 spans 19 residues. V trimming: 5 bases; J trimming: 2 bases; junction bases outside the gene matches: 16. CDR3 amino acids: CASSSPWDSGPPGANVLTF. The CDR3 DNA follows: TGCGCCAGCAGTTCCCCGTGGGACAGCGGACCTCCTGGGGCCAACGTCCTGACTTTC.

Within the sample, this clonotype is medium-sized. V is TRBV12-3 or TRBV12-4 and J is TRBJ2-7; 7 nucleotides line up with TRBD1. The V gene end was trimmed by 6 bases and the J gene end by 2 bases; junction bases not matched to a gene: 7. The CDR3 contains 14 residues. The CDR3 DNA is TGTGCCAGCAGCCTCGGACAGGCTGCCTACGAGCAGTACTTC. It yields the protein CASSLGQAAYEQYF.

This clonotype was found many times. The V and J genes are TRBV20-1 and TRBJ1-2; tentatively, D is TRBD1 (5 bases). Trimming removed 6 bases at V and 4 bases at J, with 12 bases between. This CDR3 spans 12 amino acids. Germline loops: CDR1 DFQATT, CDR2 SNEGSKA (reference sequence). The CDR3 DNA is TGCAGTGCCAGGGAAGTGGGCTATGGCTACACCTTC. Translation: CSAREVGYGYTF.

A few counts support this clonotype. The chain is built from TRBV29-1 and TRBJ2-3; TRBD2 matches 13 bases. V dropped 7 bases and J dropped 3; count of bases not matched to a gene: 4. The CDR3 is made up of 14 amino acids. Germline assignment: CDR1 SQVTM and CDR2 ANQGSEA. The CDR3 DNA sequence: TGCAGCGGTCAGGGACTAGCGGGGACAGATACGCAGTATTTT. Translating gives CSGQGLAGTDTQYF.

The V call is TRBV12-3 or TRBV12-4, the J call TRBJ2-1, with 12 bases identical to TRBD2. The CDR3 sequence is 16 residues long. Germline trimming cut 6 bases from V and 4 bases from J; bases unmatched to any gene: 7. CDR3: CASRPAGTSGYNEQFF. CDR3 bases: TGTGCCAGCAGACCAGCCGGGACTAGCGGGTACAATGAGCAGTTCTTC.

The sample holds many counts of this clonotype. In DNA form, the CDR3 reads TGTGCCAGCAGCTTACAAGGGGGAGGCGGTCGAGAGACCCAGTACTTC. This gives the protein CASSLQGGGGRETQYF. This chain joins TRBV7-3 and TRBJ2-5; the D gene could be TRBD1 or TRBD2 (6 bases each). Trimming stripped 2 bases from V and 4 bases from J, with 17 bases between. In germline, CDR1 is SGHTA, CDR2 FQGTGA. The CDR3 sequence is 16 residues long.

The table lists this clonotype with many counts. This chain joins TRBV3-1 and TRBJ1-1; no firm D call. Trimming took off 3 bases at V and 7 bases at J, with 12 bases between the two ends. Germline assignment: CDR1 LGHDT and CDR2 YNNKEL (reference sequence). The CDR3 covers 13 residues. CDR3 region: CASSHFARNEAFF. The CDR3 DNA follows: TGTGCCAGCAGCCACTTTGCTCGTAATGAAGCTTTCTTT.

This clonotype was detected many times. The chain is built from TRBV12-5 and TRBJ2-7; 8 bases fit TRBD2. J was trimmed by 1 base and V by 3 bases; bases with no gene match: 17. CDR1 is LGHNT and CDR2 is FRNRAP in the germline V gene. The CDR3 is made up of 19 amino acids. The CDR3 DNA sequence: TGTGCTAGTGGTTTTCGTTCGGCTTGGCTAGCGGGTGATTCCTACGAGCAGTACTTC. Amino acid sequence: CASGFRSAWLAGDSYEQYF.

The chain has TRBV20-1 and TRBJ2-5; no definite D call. Looked up from germline, CDR1 is DFQATT and CDR2 is SNEGSKA (reference sequence). Trimming removed 1 base at V and 1 base at J, with 10 bases between. The CDR3 runs to 14 residues. CDR3 coding DNA: TGCAGTGCTAGAGTCCCAGCGCGCCAAGAGACCCAGTACTTC. This sequence encodes CSARVPARQETQYF.

This clonotype was picked up many times. J is TRBJ2-5 and V is TRBV3-1; maybe TRBD1 (5 bases). CDR3 length: 12 amino acids. Trimming removed 5 bases at V and 4 bases at J, with 8 bases between. Germline V CDR1 and CDR2: LGHDT, YNNKEL (reference sequence). CDR3 bases: TGTGCCAGCAGCAGGGGTGGAGAGACCCAGTACTTC. Its translation is CASSRGGETQYF.

In its sample, this clonotype was seen many times. The chain couples TRBV7-8 to TRBJ2-3; 12 bases match TRBD2. Germline loops: CDR1 SGHVS, CDR2 FQNEAQ. This CDR3 region has 17 residues. V trimming: 5 bases; J trimming: 6 bases; junction bases outside the gene matches: 12. CDR3 nucleotides: TGTGCCAGCAGCCTTTGGACTAGCGGGAAACCTAGGGATACGCAGTATTTT. The encoded protein is CASSLWTSGKPRDTQYF.

There are many counts of this clonotype. V usage is TRBV7-8 and J usage is TRBJ2-5; D not certain. V lost 5 bases to trimming and J lost 5 bases, with 21 bases between them. The CDR3 runs to 16 residues. Germline loops: CDR1 SGHVS, CDR2 FQNEAQ. The CDR3 here is CASSKVAPGKKETQYF. CDR3 in DNA: TGTGCCAGCAGCAAAGTGGCGCCAGGAAAGAAGGAGACCCAGTACTTC. The variable domain in full, with the rest retrieved from reference TRBV7-8 and TRBJ2-5, is GAGVSQSPRYKVAKRGQDVALRCDPISGHVSLFWYQQALGQGPEFLTYFQNEAQLDKSGLPSDRFFAERPEGSVSTLKIQRTQQEDSAVYLCASSKVAPGKKETQYFGPGTRLLVL.

The sample holds many counts of this clonotype. The chain couples TRBV12-5 to TRBJ2-1; TRBD2 might be the D (5 bases). V lost 7 bases and J lost 8, with 21 bases in between. The CDR3 is made up of 15 amino acids. Per the germline V gene, CDR1 is LGHNT and CDR2 is FRNRAP. DNA for the CDR3: TGTGCTAGTGCTTCCATCGGGATCCAAGGCTATGAGCAGTTCTTC. Protein: CASASIGIQGYEQFF. The entire variable domain, with the rest obtained from reference TRBV12-5 and TRBJ2-1, is as follows: DARVTQTPRHKVTEMGQEVTMRCQPILGHNTVFWYRQTMMQGLELLAYFRNRAPLDDSGMPKDRFSAEMPDATLATLKIQPSEPRDSAVYFCASASIGIQGYEQFFGPGTRLTVL.

The V call is TRBV7-9, the J call TRBJ2-1, with TRBD2 identical over 13 bases. CDR1 is SEHNR and CDR2 is FQNEAQ in the germline V gene (reference sequence). V lost 6 bases to trimming and J lost 3 bases; unmatched junction nucleotides: 17. The CDR3 runs 20 residues. The CDR3 protein is CASRLLTSGRAERVYNEQFF. The CDR3 bases are TGTGCCAGCAGGCTTCTTACTAGCGGGAGGGCCGAGAGAGTCTACAATGAGCAGTTCTTC.